The entry that follows covers one T cell receptor (beta chain) sequence. The CDR3 contains 17 residues. V trimming: 3 bases; J trimming: 3 bases; junction bases outside the gene matches: 6. Germline CDR1 MGHRA, CDR2 YSYEKL. The data are from a study of technical replicates of blood from several donors. Sequencing used immunoSEQ multiplex PCR; TCRdb keeps in-frame clones, though not all of them. The sample has 100,000 or so clones, 96% seen once. The receptor was isolated from a human donor in good health. Sequenced: T cells isolated from PBMCs. This chain connects TRBV4-1 to TRBJ2-1, with 12 bases matching TRBD2. DNA of the CDR3: TGCGCCAGCAGCCATTCTAGGACTAGCGGGGTCTACAATGAGCAGTTCTTC. It translates to CASSHSRTSGVYNEQFF.